Detailed here is one T cell receptor (beta chain). Germline V lookup: CDR1 SGHRS, CDR2 YFSETQ. V was clipped by 1 base and J by 9 bases; unmatched bases: 6. The CDR3 is 14 residues long. Adults between about 18 and 95 years of age took part from 20 to 25 US areas. Individuals in the exposed group had encountered a COVID-19 case within 2 weeks preceding study entry. The data originate from a study of blood T cell repertoires in COVID-19. Produced via immunoSEQ multiplex PCR; TCRdb's table is partial and in-frame only. Of some 320,000 clones listed, around 92% are singletons. The rearrangement uses TRBV5-1 and TRBJ2-1, with TRBD1 matching 8 bases. The sequence was collected from a woman between 45 and 65 years old who had been exposed to COVID-19. Sequenced input: PBMCs or T cells enriched from blood (not recorded which). The CDR3 spells CASSLTGGLSEQFF. The CDR3 DNA follows: TGCGCCAGCAGCTTGACAGGGGGATTAAGTGAGCAGTTCTTC.